The 8 T cell receptor beta chains below all came from one sample that was sequenced in a study of blood T cell repertoires in COVID-19. TCRdb keeps only in-frame clones here, not all; method: immunoSEQ multiplex PCR. The sample contains some 70,000 clones, roughly four fifths of which appear only once. Sequenced sample: peripheral blood. The receptors here all came from an older woman with acute or convalescent COVID-19.

This sequence joins TRBV6-5 and TRBJ1-2; D not resolved. V lost 2 bases, J lost 4 bases, and 14 bases lay in between. This CDR3 region has 15 residues. The V gene's germline CDR1 is MNHEY and CDR2 SVGAGI. CDR3: CASSYDGLSPYGYTF. The CDR3 DNA reads as TGTGCCAGCAGTTACGACGGACTGTCCCCCTATGGCTACACCTTC.

The chain uses TRBV28 and TRBJ1-5; tentative D call: TRBD1 (6 bases). This CDR3 has 19 amino acids. Per germline, CDR1 MDHEN and CDR2 SYDVKM. Trimming cost V 3 bases and J 1 base, with 22 bases left between them. DNA for the CDR3: TGTGCCAGCAGTTTGATGGATTATCTGGGGGCTGGGAGCAATCAGCCCCAGCATTTT. Its translation: CASSLMDYLGAGSNQPQHF.

This chain uses TRBV25-1 with TRBJ2-3; TRBD1 is a possible D gene (6 bases). The CDR3 spans 13 residues. The V gene's germline CDR1 is MGHDK and CDR2 SYGVNS. The V end was cut by 5 bases, the J end by 11 bases, with 17 bases between. The CDR3 sequence: CASSNHFETGQYF. The CDR3 coding sequence is TGTGCCAGCAGTAACCACTTTGAGACAGGGCAGTATTTT.

CDR3 region: CASRTGGEDGYTF. The CDR3 nucleotides are TGTGCCAGCAGGACAGGGGGGGAAGATGGCTACACCTTC. The chain joins TRBV7-9 to TRBJ1-2; 9 bases match TRBD1. The CDR3 loop spans 13 amino acids. Trimming cost V 6 bases and J 6 bases; bases outside gene matches: 5. Germline values: CDR1 SEHNR, CDR2 FQNEAQ (reference sequence).

V and J are TRBV6-5 and TRBJ1-1; D gene unclear. CDR1 and CDR2 (germline): MNHEY, SVGAGI. V was cut by 3 bases and J by 4 bases, with 12 bases left in between. The CDR3 sequence is 14 residues long. The CDR3 protein is CASSYLGGGTEAFF. The CDR3 DNA follows: TGTGCCAGCAGTTATTTGGGAGGAGGCACTGAAGCTTTCTTT.

The rearrangement links TRBV30 to TRBJ1-3; D remains unclear. Germline V gene data show CDR1 as GTSNPN and CDR2 as SVGIG (reference sequence). CDR3 length equals 16 residues. V shed 3 bases and J shed 0 bases, with 15 bases lying between them. Written as DNA, the CDR3 is TGTGCCTGGAGGGCCTGGAAGCGAAACTCTGGAAACACCATATATTTT. The encoded protein is CAWRAWKRNSGNTIYF.

The V call is TRBV5-1, the J call TRBJ2-7, with 9 bases fitting TRBD2. This CDR3 spans 15 amino acids. Looked up from germline, CDR1 is SGHRS and CDR2 is YFSETQ. Losses at the gene ends were 2 bases for V and 2 bases for J; bases not matched to a gene: 5. The CDR3: CASSFSGGPPYEQYF. The CDR3 DNA reads as TGCGCCAGCAGCTTCAGCGGGGGGCCGCCCTACGAGCAGTACTTC. The full variable domain, with the rest looked up from reference TRBV5-1 and TRBJ2-7, is KAGVTQTPRYLIKTRGQQVTLSCSPISGHRSVSWYQQTPGQGLQFLFEYFSETQRNKGNFPGRFSGRQFSNSRSEMNVSTLELGDSALYLCASSFSGGPPYEQYFGPGTRLTVT.

About this clone itself: This CDR3 is also generated by other DNA sequences in the sample. The chain is built from TRBV30 and TRBJ2-7; TRBD1 is a possible D gene (6 bases). CDR1 is GTSNPN and CDR2 is SVGIG in the germline V gene (reference sequence). This CDR3 is 12 amino acids long. Deletions cut 0 bases from V and 4 bases from J, with 7 bases between. CDR3 sequence reads: CAWSVQGYEQYF. CDR3 in DNA: TGTGCCTGGAGTGTTCAGGGGTACGAGCAGTACTTC.